The next 16 T cell receptor beta chains were all read from a single sample in a study of cytomegalovirus exposure and HLA in healthy donors. Primers: 60 Vbeta forward and 13 Jbeta reverse. TCRdb keeps only in-frame clones here, not all; method: immunoSEQ multiplex PCR. The sample gives around 98,000 clones, about four fifths of which show up once; 7.5% to 9.5% is in the top ten. Sequencing was carried out using PBMCs. The receptors shown here come from a human donor in good health.

This chain joins TRBV12-1 and TRBJ2-2; the table's D call, TRBD2, has no DNA check behind it. TRBV12-1 is a known pseudogene. CDR3 length: 18 amino acids. Here the CDR3 DNA reads TGTGCCAGCAGCCCGGGGACTAGCGGGGGGCAGAACACCGGGGAGCTGTTTTTT. This encodes CASSPGTSGGQNTGELFF.

The chain links TRBV4-1 to TRBJ2-2, with D hard to call. Trimming took off 0 bases at V and 4 bases at J, with 9 bases between the two ends. The germline CDR1 and CDR2 sequences are MGHRA and YSYEKL. The CDR3 contains 15 residues. The CDR3 here is CASSQDRRTTGELFF. CDR3 bases: TGCGCCAGCAGCCAAGACAGGCGAACCACCGGGGAGCTGTTTTTT.

The chain joins TRBV19 to TRBJ1-5; 11 bases match TRBD1. The CDR3 extends over 16 amino acids. In germline, CDR1 is LNHDA, CDR2 SQIVND (reference sequence). The trim removed 3 bases at V and 6 bases at J, leaving 7 bases unmatched. CDR3 amino acids: CASSIGQGAMGQPQHF. DNA of the CDR3: TGTGCCAGTAGTATTGGACAGGGGGCGATGGGTCAGCCCCAGCATTTT.

The chain couples TRBV5-1 to TRBJ1-1, with 7 bases identical to TRBD1. Trimming took 0 bases from V and 5 from J; bases not matched to a gene: 7. The CDR3 is made up of 15 amino acids. Germline loops: CDR1 SGHRS, CDR2 YFSETQ. The CDR3 protein is CASSLGHRGGTEAFF. The CDR3 DNA is TGCGCCAGCAGCTTGGGACACAGGGGTGGAACTGAAGCTTTCTTT.

The V and J genes are TRBV18 and TRBJ2-7; a weak D match, TRBD1 (6 bases). The CDR3 has 14 amino acids. Trimming cost V 3 bases and J 3 bases, with 12 bases left between them. The germline V gene has CDR1 KGHSH and CDR2 LQKENI. CDR3 nucleotide sequence: TGTGCCAGCTCACCTTGGGACACGGACTACGAGCAGTACTTC. It yields the protein CASSPWDTDYEQYF.

The chain joins TRBV9 to TRBJ1-1, with TRBD1 matching over 9 bases. From germline, CDR1 is SGDLS and CDR2 YYNGEE. V dropped 3 bases and J dropped 4; count of bases not matched to a gene: 4. The CDR3 contains 14 residues. The CDR3 nucleotides read TGTGCCAGCAGCGCCCGGACAGGGGCCACTGAAGCTTTCTTT. This gives the protein CASSARTGATEAFF.

The V gene is TRBV6-5, the J gene TRBJ1-1; 8 bases map to TRBD1. The CDR3 totals 14 residues. Germline V gene sequence: CDR1 MNHEY, CDR2 SVGAGI. The trim removed 5 bases at V and 4 bases at J, leaving 6 bases unmatched. CDR3 loop: CASSTGQGPTEAFF. Written as DNA, the CDR3 is TGTGCCAGCAGTACCGGACAGGGACCCACTGAAGCTTTCTTT.

As DNA, the CDR3 is TGTGCCAGCAGCACCTTGGACAGAAACCACTATGGCTACACCTTC. Translated: CASSTLDRNHYGYTF. V gene TRBV11-2 combines with J gene TRBJ1-2, with TRBD1 as a possible D gene (6 bases). Germline lookup yields CDR1 SGHAT and CDR2 FQNNGV. The CDR3 loop spans 15 amino acids. With 5 bases removed from V and 3 bases from J, the gap between germline ends came to 16 bases.

As to this clone: A read error may account for a junction end that differs from germline. The chain uses TRBV6-1 and TRBJ2-3, with 8 bases that match TRBD2. The CDR3 runs 16 residues. Looked up from germline, CDR1 is MNHNS and CDR2 is SASEGT. The CDR3 region has the DNA TGTGCCATCAGTGAGCGGAGCGGGAGTTGGACAGATACGCAGTATTTT. Translation gives CAISERSGSWTDTQYF.

The chain employs TRBV5-6 and TRBJ1-1; no clear D. Germline V gene sequence: CDR1 SGHDT, CDR2 YYEEEE. The CDR3 spans 13 residues. V dropped 4 bases and J dropped 1 base, with 8 bases sitting between them. The CDR3, as DNA: TGTGCCAGCAGCAATCTGGCGAACACTGAAGCTTTCTTT. Residues: CASSNLANTEAFF.

The chain combines TRBV5-8 with TRBJ2-7; D might be TRBD2 (5 bases). The CDR3 totals 15 residues. Germline V CDR1 and CDR2: SGHTS, YDEGEE. Trimming removed 0 bases from V and 6 bases from J, with 16 bases in between. The CDR3 sequence: CASSLVIGQAGEQYF. Written as DNA, the CDR3 is TGTGCCAGCAGCTTGGTGATCGGGCAGGCGGGCGAGCAGTACTTC.

The V and J genes are TRBV6-6 and TRBJ2-1, with 11 bases that match TRBD2. The V gene end was trimmed by 10 bases and the J gene end by 10 bases; junction bases not matched to a gene: 18. The CDR3 is 16 amino acids. Germline V CDR1 and CDR2: MNHNY, SVGAGI (reference sequence). CDR3 loop: CAIGRPLAGGPGEQFF. CDR3 bases: TGTGCCATAGGAAGACCCTTAGCGGGGGGGCCGGGGGAGCAGTTCTTC.

This clone has just a few counts. V is TRBV10-3 and J is TRBJ2-3, with D perhaps TRBD2 (6 bases). Trimming stripped 0 bases from V and 3 bases from J, with 10 bases between. The CDR3 runs to 15 residues. Germline CDR1 and CDR2: ENHRY and SYGVKD. The CDR3 DNA follows: TGTGCCATCAGTGAGTCTGGGGGACTGACAGATACGCAGTATTTT. Protein: CAISESGGLTDTQYF.

This rearrangement joins TRBV19 to TRBJ2-7; a weak D match, TRBD1 (6 bases). This CDR3 region has 15 residues. Trimming shortened V by 3 bases and J by 2 bases, and 14 bases separated the two germline ends. The germline gives CDR1 LNHDA, CDR2 SQIVND (reference sequence). CDR3 coding DNA: TGTGCCAGTAGTATGTTTCCCGGGACAACCTACGAGCAGTACTTC. It codes for CASSMFPGTTYEQYF.

The chain couples TRBV18 to TRBJ1-5; tentatively, D is TRBD1 (6 bases). Trimming cost V 5 bases and J 4 bases, with 12 bases left between them. Germline-derived CDR1 and CDR2 are KGHSH and LQKENI. The CDR3 is 14 residues long. Written as DNA, the CDR3 is TGTGCCAGCTCAGCCGGGACAAAAAATCAGCCCCAGCATTTT. Its translation is CASSAGTKNQPQHF.

This chain uses TRBV2 with TRBJ1-5; 9 bases map to TRBD1. This CDR3 is 15 amino acids long. Germline CDR1 SNHLY, CDR2 FYNNEI. With 4 bases clipped from V and 2 bases from J, the junction kept 3 bases outside the gene matches. The CDR3 bases are TGTGCCAGCAGTGGCAGGACAGGGGGCAATCAGCCCCAGCATTTT. This sequence encodes CASSGRTGGNQPQHF.